This T cell receptor (beta chain) stems from a study of blood T cell repertoires in COVID-19. Study background: Acute and convalescent COVID-19 samples came from the United States, Italy and Spain.

This clone has a single count. The table came from immunoSEQ multiplex PCR; TCRdb's copy has only in-frame clones and leaves some out. The sample lists 120,000 to 150,000 clones; 81% were seen once. CDR1 and CDR2 (germline): LGHDT, YNNKEL (reference sequence). The CDR3 length is 15 residues. With V trimmed by 6 bases and J by 6 bases, 10 bases remained unmatched. Sequenced sample: peripheral blood. The sequence derives from a human donor with acute or convalescent COVID-19. The donor label of this sample is uncertain. This chain links TRBV3-1 (or the pseudogene TRBV3-2) with TRBJ2-5, with TRBD2 matching 10 bases. CDR3 DNA sequence: TGTGCCAGCAGTCCGAGCGGGGGGGGAATACAGACCCAGTACTTC. This sequence encodes CASSPSGGGIQTQYF.